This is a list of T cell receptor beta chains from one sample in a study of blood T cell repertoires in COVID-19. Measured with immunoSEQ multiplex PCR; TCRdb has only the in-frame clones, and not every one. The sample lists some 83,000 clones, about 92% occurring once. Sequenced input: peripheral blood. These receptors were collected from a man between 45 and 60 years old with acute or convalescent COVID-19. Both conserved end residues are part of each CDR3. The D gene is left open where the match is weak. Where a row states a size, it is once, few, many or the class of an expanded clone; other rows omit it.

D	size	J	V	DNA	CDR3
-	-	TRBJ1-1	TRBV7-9	TGTGCCAGCAGCTTAGTAGTTTTGAACACTGAAGCTTTCTTT	CASSLVVLNTEAFF
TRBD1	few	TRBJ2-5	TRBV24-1	TGTGCCACCAGTGACCCACAGGGGGACGAGACCCAGTACTTC	CATSDPQGDETQYF
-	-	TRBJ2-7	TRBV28	TGTGCCAGCACTCTCGAGGGAGAGCAGTACTTC	CASTLEGEQYF
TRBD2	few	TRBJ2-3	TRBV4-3	TGCGCCAGCAGCCAAGATTTTAGCCCTAGCGGGGGGTTCCTTGATACGCAGTATTTT	CASSQDFSPSGGFLDTQYF
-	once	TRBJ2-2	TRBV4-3	TGCGCCAGCAGCCAAGGGGGCAGGGGATCCGGGGAGCTGTTTTTT	CASSQGGRGSGELFF
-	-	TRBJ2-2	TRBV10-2	TGCGCCAGCAGTGAGTTCGCGGGGTTAGCCTCCGGGGAGCTGTTTTTT	CASSEFAGLASGELFF
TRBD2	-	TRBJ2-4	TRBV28	TGTGCCAGCAGTAAGGCTCAGGGAGGGCAAAACATTCAGTACTTC	CASSKAQGGQNIQYF
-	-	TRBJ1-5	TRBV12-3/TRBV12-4	TGTGCCAGCAGTGAGGTGGCTAGTCAGCCCCAGCATTTT	CASSEVASQPQHF
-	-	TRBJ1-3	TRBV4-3	TGCGCCAGCAGCCAAGATCACCGGGGAAACACCATATATTTT	CASSQDHRGNTIYF
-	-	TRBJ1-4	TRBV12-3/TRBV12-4	TGTGCCAGCAGTTTCAGACAGTATGAAAAACTGTTTTTT	CASSFRQYEKLFF
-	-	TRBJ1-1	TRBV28	TGTGCCAGCAACAATGACAGGAGGAACACTGAAGCTTTCTTT	CASNNDRRNTEAFF
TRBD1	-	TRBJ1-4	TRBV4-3	TGCGCCAGCAGCCAGGGGGACAGGGGAGGGGAAAAACTGTTTTTT	CASSQGDRGGEKLFF
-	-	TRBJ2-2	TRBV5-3	TGTGCCACCGCAGGGGACACCGGGGAGCTGTTTTTT	CATAGDTGELFF
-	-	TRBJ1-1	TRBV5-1	TGCGCCAGCAGCCCATCAGGTGGGAGCACTGAAGCTTTCTTT	CASSPSGGSTEAFF
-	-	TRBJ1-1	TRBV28	TGTGCCAGCAGTTTCCCGACATGGGGAGGCACTGAAGCTTTCTTT	CASSFPTWGGTEAFF
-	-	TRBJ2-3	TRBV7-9	TGTGCCAGCAGCTTATCGATGAACGCAGGGCCCTATCCGGCAGATACGCAGTATTTT	CASSLSMNAGPYPADTQYF
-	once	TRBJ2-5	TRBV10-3	TGTGCCATCAGTGAGTCGAATGGGAGAGAGACCCAGTACTTC	CAISESNGRETQYF
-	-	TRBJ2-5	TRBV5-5	TGTGCCAGCAGCTTGGCCGGAGAGACCCAGTACTTC	CASSLAGETQYF
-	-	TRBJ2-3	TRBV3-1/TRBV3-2	TGTGCCAGCAGCCAAGATTCGTATACGCAGTATTTT	CASSQDSYTQYF
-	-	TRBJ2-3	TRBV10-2	TGCGCCAGCAGTGATTTAGGCGGCAGCACAGATACGCAGTATTTT	CASSDLGGSTDTQYF
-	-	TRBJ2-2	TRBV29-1	TGCAGCGCTAAACAGGGAAACGCGAACACCGGGGAGCTGTTTTTT	CSAKQGNANTGELFF
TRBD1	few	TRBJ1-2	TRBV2	TGTGCCAGCAGAAGACAGGGGGTCGGCACCTTC	CASRRQGVGTF
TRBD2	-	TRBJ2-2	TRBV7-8	TGTGCCAGCAATGGACTAGGGAAGACCGGGGAGCTGTTTTTT	CASNGLGKTGELFF
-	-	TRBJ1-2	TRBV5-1	TGCGCCAGCAGCCTTAGCGGAGGGACTAACTATGGCTACACCTTC	CASSLSGGTNYGYTF
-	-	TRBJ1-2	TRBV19	TGTGCCAGTAGTATGATTTTCGGGGCTAACTATGGCTACACCTTC	CASSMIFGANYGYTF
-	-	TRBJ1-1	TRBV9	TGTGCCAGCAGCCTCCACGGGAGGAACACTGAAGCTTTCTTT	CASSLHGRNTEAFF
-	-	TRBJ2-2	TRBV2	TGTGCCAGCACAGGGCGGAACACCGGGGAGCTGTTTTTT	CASTGRNTGELFF
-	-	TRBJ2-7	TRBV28	TGTGCCAGCAAGGCTAAAGCGCCCTACGAGCAGTACTTC	CASKAKAPYEQYF
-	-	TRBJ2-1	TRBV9	TGTGCCAGCAGCGTAGCGTTCGATGAGCAGTTCTTC	CASSVAFDEQFF
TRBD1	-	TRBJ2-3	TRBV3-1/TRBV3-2	TGTGCCAGCAGTCGCGGACAGGGGTTAGATACGCAGTATTTT	CASSRGQGLDTQYF
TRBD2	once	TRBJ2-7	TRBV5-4	TGTGCCAGCAGCTTGGAGCGGGAGGTCGCCGAGCAGTACTTC	CASSLEREVAEQYF
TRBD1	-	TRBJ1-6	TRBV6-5	TGTGCCAGCAGTTTTGACAGGGTGGGCAATAATTCACCCCTCCACTTT	CASSFDRVGNNSPLHF
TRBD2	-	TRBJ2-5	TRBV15	TGTGCCACCAGGGCGGGAGCCGTTCAAGAGACCCAGTACTTC	CATRAGAVQETQYF
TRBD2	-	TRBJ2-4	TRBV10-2	TGCGCCAGCAGGGGGATAAGAGGACTAGAGAAGGAAAACATTCAGTACTTC	CASRGIRGLEKENIQYF
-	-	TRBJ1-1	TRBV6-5	TGTGCCAGCAGCCGGGGGGAAGACACTGAAGCTTTCTTT	CASSRGEDTEAFF
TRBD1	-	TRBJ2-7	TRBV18	TGTGCCAGCTCCCCCCTCGGACAGGGAAGTAACGAGCAGTACTTC	CASSPLGQGSNEQYF
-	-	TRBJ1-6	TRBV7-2	TGTGCCAGCAGCCGGTGGAATTCACCCCTCCACTTT	CASSRWNSPLHF
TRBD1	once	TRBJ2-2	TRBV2	TGTGCCAGCAGTAGCCAGGGGGCAGCCGGGGAGCTGTTTTTT	CASSSQGAAGELFF
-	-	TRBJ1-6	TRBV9	TGTGCCAGCAGCGTAGAGGTCAGGCTGAATTCACCCCTCCACTTT	CASSVEVRLNSPLHF
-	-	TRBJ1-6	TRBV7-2	TGTGCCAGCAGCTTAGCGGCCCTCCAATATAATTCACCCCTCCACTTT	CASSLAALQYNSPLHF